This T cell receptor beta chain comes out of a study of blood T cell repertoires in COVID-19. Study at large: COVID-19 samples from acute and convalescent phases originated in the United States, Italy and Spain. Nucleic acid was either cDNA or gDNA, and it came from T cells, B-cell-depleted T cells, or PBMCs.

Patients in Seattle were enrolled during active infection, then followed longitudinally. As originally analysed: Amplifying reference gene primers gave estimates of nucleated cell counts. Using immunoSEQ multiplex PCR, the repertoire was profiled, and TCRdb retains in-frame clones only, with some absent. That table gives V, J and clone size, and the DNA gave D and trimming. The sample holds a few hundred thousand clones, about nine tenths seen once. V lost 7 bases and J lost 0, with 6 bases in between. Germline V CDR1 and CDR2: MNHEY, SVGAGI. CDR3 length equals 12 residues. Sample: peripheral blood. The receptor comes from a woman aged 55-69 years with COVID-19, enrolled during active disease. The rearrangement links TRBV6-5 to TRBJ1-2, with D hard to call. Here the CDR3 reads CASTTANYGYTF. In nucleotides, the CDR3 is TGTGCCAGCACAACAGCTAACTATGGCTACACCTTC.